This T cell receptor (beta chain) comes out of a study of molecular identifiers for immune sequencing clone quantification (dated by TCRdb to about 2018). Background for the entire study: For a replicate experiment, RNA from 20,000 or 100,000 naive CD8 T cells was divided into five aliquots, and four of the five aliquots were sequenced. This methods study used CD8 T cells to benchmark TCR RNA copy counting and molecular-identifier clustering-based TCR repertoire sequencing (MIDCIRS).

Preparation of the library involved PCR. The instrument was a NextSeq 500. Preparation of bulk TCR libraries followed a previously described approach, with the TCR primers listed in Table S5. Purification of total RNA was performed with the Qiagen AllPrep DNA/RNA kit. Before any analysis, reads coming from multiple sequencing runs of the same library were combined into one pool. The authors' pipeline ran thus. Reads were retained only if an exact TCR constant sequence was present, and the retained reads were trimmed to 150 nt and grouped according to their 12-nt molecular barcodes. Reads inside each barcode group were sub-clustered using a 15% Levenshtein threshold, and a quality-weighted consensus sequence was constructed for each RNA molecule. Non-functional sequences were discarded, and so were lower-count sequences lying one edit away from another sequence. Based on fitting two negative binomial distributions, any barcode sub-cluster with under 20% of the maximum read count was discarded. The raw public reads went through TCRdb reprocessing: fastp at Q25, MiXCR clone calling, in-frame beta chains kept. For every CDR3 protein sequence, its rows merge into one entry that carries the most common genes and DNA. The V and J calls were not made by the authors but by TCRdb's processing. In all, the sample holds around 300,000 distinct CDR3 sequences, and roughly 24% of those were seen once. The ten largest clones represent approximately 0.74% of the sample.

The investigation overall reported the following: Spiked-in Jurkat TCR RNA equal to a single cell's worth was reported to be detectable even within 1,100,000 naive CD8 T cells. Naive libraries contained spiked-in Jurkat TCR RNA (around eleven copies' worth), which is not part of the donor repertoire. Modeling gave 3 to 3.5 recovered TCR RNA copies per cell versus around 10 by digital PCR, implying approximately 30% capture efficiency. In CMV-specific effector cells, clones with more than 20 RNA copies accounted for over 97% of molecules, whereas in naive cells such clones accounted for under 1%. The sizes of highly expanded clones could end up underestimated when identical TCR molecules share a barcode. Without barcode sub-clustering, chimeric consensus sequences inflated TCR diversity; chimeras reached as high as 47%.

Libraries of naive CD8 T cells were generated from about 21,000 to 970,000 sorted cells, with 10%, 30% or 50% of the purified RNA used. On a BD FACSAria II, naive CD8 T cells were FACS-sorted as CD8+CD4-CCR7+CD45RA+ and collected into RLT Plus buffer. To test detection sensitivity, Jurkat RNA equal to around 10 TCR copies was added to samples of about 20,000-1,000,000 naive CD8 T cells. Enrichment of CD8 T cells was done with RosetteSep CD8+ T Cell Enrichment Cocktail plus Ficoll-Paque, and ACK red cell lysis came afterward. As regards this clonotype: Its cognate antigen has yet to be identified. One base away there is no much larger clone; base qualities are not given.

Material: naive CD8+ T cells from blood, with Jurkat cell RNA spiked in. In the paper's terms, the cell subset or site label means: FACS-sorted CD8+CD4-CCR7+CD45RA+ naive T cells. The source of this sequence is a human donor in good health. Some libraries in this study had Jurkat cell RNA spiked in.

For the CDR3, the sequence is CSVDRGYGSYEQYF. The bases read TGCAGCGTTGACCGTGGCTATGGGTCCTACGAGCAGTACTTC. The rearrangement joined TRBV29-1 to TRBJ2-7, with the D gene too uncertain to name. The germline V gene yields SQVTM for CDR1 and ANQGSEA for CDR2. From the cysteine through the phenylalanine, the CDR3 covers 14 amino acids. Just CDR3 DNA is preserved here, 42 bases in frame from base 1. V is cut by 3 bases and J by 1 base, and the space between the germline ends is 13 bases.